The source of this T cell receptor beta chain is a study of control samples from healthy donors and cancer patients. Generated by immunoSEQ multiplex PCR, the TCRdb table keeps only in-frame clones and is missing some. Here the sample spans 90,000 to 110,000 clones, about 89% being singletons. Germline CDR1 is ENHRY and CDR2 is SYGVKD. The length of the CDR3 is 12 residues. V lost 2 bases and J lost 1, with 3 bases in between. This chain connects TRBV10-3 to TRBJ2-7, with D uncertain. Material: blood. This clonotype was obtained from a woman between 45 and 60 years old in good health. The CDR3 DNA is TGTGCCATCAGTGAGCCATCCTACGAGCAGTACTTC. It codes for CAISEPSYEQYF.